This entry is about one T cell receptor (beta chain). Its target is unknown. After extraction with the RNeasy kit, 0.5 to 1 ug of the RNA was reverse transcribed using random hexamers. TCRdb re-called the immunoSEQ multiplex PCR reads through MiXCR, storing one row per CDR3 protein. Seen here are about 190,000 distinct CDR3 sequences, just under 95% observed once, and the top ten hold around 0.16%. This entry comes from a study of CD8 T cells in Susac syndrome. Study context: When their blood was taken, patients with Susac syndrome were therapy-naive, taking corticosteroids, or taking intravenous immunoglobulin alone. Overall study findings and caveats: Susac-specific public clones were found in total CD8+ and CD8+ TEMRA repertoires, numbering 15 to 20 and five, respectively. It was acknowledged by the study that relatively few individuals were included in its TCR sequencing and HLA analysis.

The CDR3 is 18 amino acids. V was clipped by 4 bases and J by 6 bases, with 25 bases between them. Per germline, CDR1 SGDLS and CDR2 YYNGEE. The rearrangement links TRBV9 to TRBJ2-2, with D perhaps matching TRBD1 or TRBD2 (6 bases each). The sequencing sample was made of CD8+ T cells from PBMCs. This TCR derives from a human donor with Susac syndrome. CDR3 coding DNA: TGTGCCAGCAGCCCAACTTCGTTTGGGGGGCAAGTTTCCGGGGAGCTGTTTTTT. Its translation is CASSPTSFGGQVSGELFF.